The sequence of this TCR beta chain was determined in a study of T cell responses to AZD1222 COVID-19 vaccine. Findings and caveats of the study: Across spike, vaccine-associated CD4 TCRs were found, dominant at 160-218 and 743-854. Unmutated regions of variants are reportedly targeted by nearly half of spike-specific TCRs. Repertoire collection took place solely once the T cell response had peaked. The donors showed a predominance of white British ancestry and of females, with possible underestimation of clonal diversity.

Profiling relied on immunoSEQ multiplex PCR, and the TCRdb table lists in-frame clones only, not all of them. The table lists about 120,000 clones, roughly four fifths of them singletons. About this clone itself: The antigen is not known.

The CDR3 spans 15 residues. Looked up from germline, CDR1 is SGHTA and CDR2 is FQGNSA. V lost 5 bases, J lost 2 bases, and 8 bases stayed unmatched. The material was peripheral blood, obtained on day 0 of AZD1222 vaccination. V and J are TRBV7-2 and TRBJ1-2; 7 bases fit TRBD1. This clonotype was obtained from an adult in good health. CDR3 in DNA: TGTGCCAGCAGCCCGGGCGGGACAGCGAACTATGGCTACACCTTC. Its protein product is CASSPGGTANYGYTF.